This T cell receptor beta chain was sequenced in a study of Ad26.COV2.S vaccination and SARS-CoV-2 variants. Turning to the study itself: Recipients of Ad26.COV2.S got it intramuscularly, once or twice 56 days apart.

TCRdb's table, derived via immunoSEQ multiplex PCR, lists solely in-frame clones and lacks some. This table holds around 310,000 clones, almost 90% found once. Germline V gene lookup returns CDR1 MNHEY and CDR2 SVGEGT. The CDR3 is 15 residues long. V was clipped by 5 bases and J by 0 bases, with 12 bases between them. This sample's treatment: roughly 18 received Ad26.COV2.S at low or high dose, single or two shots; roughly five received placebo; per-sample allocation not given. Sample collection was performed on day 63 after the first vaccine or placebo injection. This adult donor, from Boston, was 18-55 years old.

This rearrangement joins TRBV6-2 or TRBV6-3 to TRBJ2-3; a weak D match, TRBD1 (5 bases). The sequence came from a person between 18 and 60 years old who received the Ad26.COV2.S COVID-19 vaccine or a placebo. Material: peripheral blood, obtained in a trial of Ad26.COV2.S vaccine versus placebo. The CDR3 loop is CASSTIRASTDTQYF. CDR3 nucleotide sequence: TGTGCCAGCAGTACAATCAGGGCTAGCACAGATACGCAGTATTTT.